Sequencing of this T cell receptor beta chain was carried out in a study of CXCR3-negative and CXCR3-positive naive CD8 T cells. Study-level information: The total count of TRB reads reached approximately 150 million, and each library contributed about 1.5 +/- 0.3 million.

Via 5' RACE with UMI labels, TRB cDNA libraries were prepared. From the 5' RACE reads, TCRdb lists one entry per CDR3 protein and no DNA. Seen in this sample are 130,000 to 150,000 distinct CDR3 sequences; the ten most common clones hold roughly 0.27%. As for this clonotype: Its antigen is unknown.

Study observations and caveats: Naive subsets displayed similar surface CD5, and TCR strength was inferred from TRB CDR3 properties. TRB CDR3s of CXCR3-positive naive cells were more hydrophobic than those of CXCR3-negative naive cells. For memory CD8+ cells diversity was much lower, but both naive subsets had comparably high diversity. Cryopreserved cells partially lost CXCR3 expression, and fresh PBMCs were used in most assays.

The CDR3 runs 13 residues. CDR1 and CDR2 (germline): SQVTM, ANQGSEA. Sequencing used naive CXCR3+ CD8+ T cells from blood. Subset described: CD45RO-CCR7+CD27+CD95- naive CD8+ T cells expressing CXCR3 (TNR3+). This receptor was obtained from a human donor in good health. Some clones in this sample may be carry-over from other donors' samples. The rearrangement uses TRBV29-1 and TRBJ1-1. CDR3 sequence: CSVEGIGITEAFF.